The rows below give T cell receptor beta chains drawn from one sample of a study of blood T cell repertoires in COVID-19. The protocol was immunoSEQ multiplex PCR, while the TCRdb copy is restricted to in-frame clones and leaves out a portion. This table holds fewer than 300,000 clones, 85% to 90% found once. Sequencing input: peripheral blood. Source of these receptors: a woman aged 40 to 50 who had recovered from COVID-19. Each CDR3 is given with its conserved first and last residue. The order of the fields is D gene, CDR3 length, V gene, J gene, clone size, CDR3 DNA, CDR3 protein. A D gene is named only where the DNA matches it firmly. Clone size is not always given. Where it is, it says once, few, many or a class for expanded clones.

TRBD1	16	TRBV6-5	TRBJ1-1	.	TGTGCCAGCAGTTACTCAGAGACAGGGGGTCGGACTGAAGCTTTCTTT	CASSYSETGGRTEAFF
.	15	TRBV5-6	TRBJ2-7	many	TGTGCCAGCAGCCAAAGGGCAGGGGCCCCCTACGAGCAGTACTTC	CASSQRAGAPYEQYF
.	15	TRBV5-4	TRBJ1-4	.	TGTGCCAGCAGCTCCTCGACAGGCCGTAATGAAAAACTGTTTTTT	CASSSSTGRNEKLFF
TRBD2	16	TRBV12-5	TRBJ2-3	.	TGTGCTAGTGGTTTGGGAAGCGGGACCGGCACAGATACGCAGTATTTT	CASGLGSGTGTDTQYF
TRBD1	13	TRBV7-9	TRBJ1-1	once	TGTGCCAGCAGCTTAGCAGGGCAGGGGGGAGCTTTCTTT	CASSLAGQGGAFF
TRBD2	17	TRBV2	TRBJ2-1	.	TGTGCCAGCACAGGCACGGGGGGGCACGAACCCTACAATGAGCAGTTCTTC	CASTGTGGHEPYNEQFF
TRBD2	16	TRBV4-3	TRBJ2-3	.	TGCGCCAGCAGCCAAGGGCTAGCGGGGGGGACAGATACGCAGTATTTT	CASSQGLAGGTDTQYF
.	15	TRBV28	TRBJ1-5	once	TGTGCCAGCAGTTTGTCCACAGCTAGCAATCAGCCCCAGCATTTT	CASSLSTASNQPQHF
.	14	TRBV18	TRBJ1-1	many	TGTGCCAGCTCACCAAACAGTGCGAACACTGAAGCTTTCTTT	CASSPNSANTEAFF
.	13	TRBV20-1	TRBJ2-7	.	TGCAGTGCTAGTGAGGTAGCGGCATACGAGCAGTACTTC	CSASEVAAYEQYF
.	15	TRBV4-1	TRBJ1-1	.	TGCGCCAGCAGCCAAGATAAGGGGCCGATCACTGAAGCTTTCTTT	CASSQDKGPITEAFF
.	14	TRBV7-3	TRBJ2-1	.	TGTGCCAGCAGCTTAAACGTCCCGAGGGATGAGCAGTTCTTC	CASSLNVPRDEQFF
.	15	TRBV4-3	TRBJ1-1	few	TGCGCCAGCAGCCAAGATTGGGAGGTGAACACTGAAGCTTTCTTT	CASSQDWEVNTEAFF
.	13	TRBV12-3/TRBV12-4	TRBJ2-7	.	TGTGCCAGCAGTCCCCCAAGTCGGTACGAGCAGTACTTC	CASSPPSRYEQYF
.	15	TRBV6-1	TRBJ1-4	once	TGTGCCAGCAGTGATCAGGGCTACACTAATGAAAAACTGTTTTTT	CASSDQGYTNEKLFF
.	13	TRBV13	TRBJ1-6	.	TGTGCCAGCAGCTCCGGGGTCCGGAGGGGCCTCCACTTT	CASSSGVRRGLHF
TRBD1	14	TRBV30	TRBJ1-1	.	TGTGCCCGGACAGGGGAAAGGGATAACACTGAAGCTTTCTTT	CARTGERDNTEAFF
TRBD1	13	TRBV10-3	TRBJ1-1	.	TGTGCCATCAGCAAATCGGACAGGCCGCGTGCTTTCTTT	CAISKSDRPRAFF
.	16	TRBV5-1	TRBJ2-3	.	TGCGCCAGCAGCTCCATGGCCCGGGCTAAGGGGGATACGCAGTATTTT	CASSSMARAKGDTQYF
.	14	TRBV7-9	TRBJ2-2	.	TGTGCCAGCAGCTTAGGAGTAAACACCGGGGAGCTGTTTTTT	CASSLGVNTGELFF
TRBD1	16	TRBV5-6	TRBJ2-4	.	TGTGCCAGCAGAGGGAACAGGGGGACAGCCAAAAACATTCAGTACTTC	CASRGNRGTAKNIQYF
.	12	TRBV6-1	TRBJ2-5	few	TGTGCCAGCAGTGAAGCCGTAGAGACCCAGTACTTC	CASSEAVETQYF
TRBD1	14	TRBV7-9	TRBJ1-4	.	TGTGCCAGCAGCAAGCCTTCGACAGGGGAAAAACTGTTTTTT	CASSKPSTGEKLFF
TRBD2	13	TRBV29-1	TRBJ2-3	.	TGCAGCGTTGAAGTTCGGGGCTCGGGGGGGCAGTATTTT	CSVEVRGSGGQYF
TRBD1	14	TRBV2	TRBJ1-1	.	TGTGCCAGCAGTTCGGGACAGGGAAGGACTGAAGCTTTCTTT	CASSSGQGRTEAFF
.	12	TRBV3-1/TRBV3-2	TRBJ1-1	.	TGTGCCAGCAGCCACCCAGGGTCTGAAGCTTTCTTT	CASSHPGSEAFF
TRBD2	13	TRBV4-3	TRBJ2-7	.	TGCGCCAGCAGCCCGACTAGCGAGGAGGAGCAGTACTTC	CASSPTSEEEQYF
.	14	TRBV9	TRBJ2-1	.	TGTGCCAGCAGCTTCGGACGGGAATACAATGAGCAGTTCTTC	CASSFGREYNEQFF
.	16	TRBV7-9	TRBJ2-6	.	TGTGCCAGCAGCTCGGCCACAGGGCGCGGGGCCAACGTCCTGACTTTC	CASSSATGRGANVLTF
.	12	TRBV6-6	TRBJ2-7	few	TGTGCCAGCAGTTACTCGATTACAGAGCAGTACTTC	CASSYSITEQYF
.	14	TRBV30	TRBJ1-5	.	TGTGCCTGGAAGGCAAAGAGCCCGGGGGAGCCCCAGCATTTT	CAWKAKSPGEPQHF
.	13	TRBV11-2	TRBJ1-1	once	TGTGCCAGCAGTCCTAGTCTGAACACTGAAGCTTTCTTT	CASSPSLNTEAFF
.	14	TRBV19	TRBJ2-3	.	TGTGCCAGTAGTGTTGTTGATGTAGCCACGACGCAGTATTTT	CASSVVDVATTQYF
.	16	TRBV18	TRBJ2-7	.	TGTGCCAGCTCACCCCCCTATGGAGCGGTAGACTACGAGCAGTACTTC	CASSPPYGAVDYEQYF
.	14	TRBV27	TRBJ1-1	.	TGTGCCAGCAGTTTATCGGGCTTGAGTGGTGAAGCTTTCTTT	CASSLSGLSGEAFF
.	13	TRBV12-3/TRBV12-4	TRBJ2-2	.	TGTGCCGGGGGGGGCTGGAACACCGGGGAGCTGTTTTTT	CAGGGWNTGELFF
TRBD1	17	TRBV23-1	TRBJ1-1	.	TGCGCCAGCAGTCAACGTAAGACAGGGAGGATGAACACTGAAGCTTTCTTT	CASSQRKTGRMNTEAFF
.	14	TRBV18	TRBJ2-1	once	TGTGCCAGCTCACCACCGCGGCTGTCCCATGAGCAGTTCTTC	CASSPPRLSHEQFF
TRBD2	14	TRBV7-8	TRBJ2-1	.	TGTGCCAGCAGCCCCTCGGGGAGGGCCAATGAGCAGTTCTTC	CASSPSGRANEQFF
.	15	TRBV29-1	TRBJ2-6	.	TGCAGCGTCGCGGGCGGCAACTCTGGGGCCAACGTCCTGACTTTC	CSVAGGNSGANVLTF
TRBD2	13	TRBV12-3/TRBV12-4	TRBJ2-1	.	TGTGCCAGCAGTTTATCACTAGCGGCCGAGCAGTTCTTC	CASSLSLAAEQFF
.	14	TRBV5-5	TRBJ2-2	.	TGTGCCAGCAGCTGGTTGGGGGCGTCCGGGGAGCTGTTTTTT	CASSWLGASGELFF
.	15	TRBV21-1	TRBJ2-7	.	TGTGCCAGCAGCAAAGCGGGCTTTCTGTCCTACGAGCAGTACTTC	CASSKAGFLSYEQYF
.	15	TRBV10-3	TRBJ1-1	.	TGTGCCATCAGTGGGCGGGGGGCGACGAACACTGAAGCTTTCTTT	CAISGRGATNTEAFF
.	14	TRBV7-9	TRBJ1-1	.	TGTGCCAGCAGCCTCATGGGGGGAAACACTGAAGCTTTCTTT	CASSLMGGNTEAFF
TRBD1	16	TRBV30	TRBJ2-2	.	TGTGCCTGGAGTCTACAGGGGTCGTGGGGCACCGGGGAGCTGTTTTTT	CAWSLQGSWGTGELFF
.	15	TRBV5-4	TRBJ2-3	once	TGTGCCAGCAGCAATGGGGCAGGGAGGGGGGATACGCAGTATTTT	CASSNGAGRGDTQYF
.	14	TRBV6-6	TRBJ1-1	.	TGTGCCAGCAGTAAACTGACAGAGAACACTGAAGCTTTCTTT	CASSKLTENTEAFF
.	13	TRBV11-2	TRBJ2-5	.	TGTGCCAGCAGCTTAGATCGGCAGGGCCCCCAGTACTTC	CASSLDRQGPQYF
TRBD1	16	TRBV10-3	TRBJ1-2	.	TGTGCCATCAGCGTCGACAGGGTACAACTTAACTATGGCTACACCTTC	CAISVDRVQLNYGYTF
TRBD1	13	TRBV7-9	TRBJ1-1	.	TGTGCCAGCAGCTACCGGGACAGCGAGGGAGCTTTCTTT	CASSYRDSEGAFF
.	15	TRBV6-5	TRBJ1-1	.	TGTGCCAGCAGTTACTCGCGACAGGCTTTCACTGAAGCTTTCTTT	CASSYSRQAFTEAFF
.	15	TRBV27	TRBJ1-5	once	TGTGCCAGCAGTCTCACGGTAGGGGTAAGTCAGCCCCAGCATTTT	CASSLTVGVSQPQHF
.	14	TRBV10-2	TRBJ1-2	.	TGCGCCAGCAGTTTCTATCCGGGTGGCTATGGCTACACCTTC	CASSFYPGGYGYTF
.	12	TRBV10-3	TRBJ1-3	.	TGTGCCATCAGTTCTGGTGGAGACACCATATATTTT	CAISSGGDTIYF